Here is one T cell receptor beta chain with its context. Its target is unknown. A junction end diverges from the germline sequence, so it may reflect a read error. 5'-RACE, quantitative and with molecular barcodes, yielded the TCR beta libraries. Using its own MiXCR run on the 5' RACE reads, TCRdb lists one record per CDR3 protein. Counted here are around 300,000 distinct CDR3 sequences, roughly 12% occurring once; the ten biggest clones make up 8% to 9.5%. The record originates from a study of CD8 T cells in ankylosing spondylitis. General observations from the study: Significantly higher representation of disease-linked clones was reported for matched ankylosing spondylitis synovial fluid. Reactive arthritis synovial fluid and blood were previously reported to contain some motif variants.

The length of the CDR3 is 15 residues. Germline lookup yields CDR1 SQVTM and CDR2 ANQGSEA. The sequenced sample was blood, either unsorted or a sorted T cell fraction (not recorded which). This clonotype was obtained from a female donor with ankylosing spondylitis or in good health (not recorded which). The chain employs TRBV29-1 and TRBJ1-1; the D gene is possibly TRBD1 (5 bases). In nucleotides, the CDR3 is TGCAACGTTGAGCGGGGGACCCGAGGGTACACTGAAGCTTTCTTT. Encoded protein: CNVERGTRGYTEAFF.